The 11 T cell receptor beta chains presented below share a single source sample, sequenced in a study of OX40 agonist ivuxolimab in advanced cancers. TCRdb's copy holds only in-frame clones and misses some; the assay was immunoSEQ multiplex PCR. The sample shows some 70,000 clones, roughly 80% of them seen only once. This material consisted of CD4+ or CD8+ T cells sorted from blood, taken in a trial of the OX40 agonist ivuxolimab. The origin of the receptors is an adult with an advanced solid tumor such as melanoma, head and neck, liver or kidney cancer.

CDR3 sequence reads: CASSPQGRPVDTQYF. In DNA, the CDR3 is TGTGCCAGTAGTCCCCAGGGGCGTCCAGTAGATACGCAGTATTTT. This chain links TRBV19 with TRBJ2-3; tentative D call: TRBD1 (6 bases). Trimming removed 5 bases at V and 5 bases at J, with 17 bases between. This CDR3 contains 15 residues. Germline-derived CDR1 and CDR2 are LNHDA and SQIVND (reference sequence).

V gene TRBV11-2 combines with J gene TRBJ1-6; D is possibly TRBD1 (5 bases). The CDR3 contains 15 residues. V was pared by 3 bases and J by 6 bases, with 12 bases between. Germline V gives CDR1 SGHAT, CDR2 FQNNGV. The CDR3, as DNA: TGTGCCAGCAGCTTCCAAGACAGCGGTAATTCACCCCTCCACTTT. Translation: CASSFQDSGNSPLHF. Looking up the rest from reference TRBV11-2 and TRBJ1-6 gives the full variable domain: EAGVAQSPRYKIIEKRQSVAFWCNPISGHATLYWYQQILGQGPKLLIQFQNNGVVDDSQLPKDRFSAERLKGVDSTLKIQPAKLEDSAVYLCASSFQDSGNSPLHFGNGTRLTVT.

This rearrangement joins TRBV28 to TRBJ2-1; TRBD2 matches at 9 bases. The CDR3 length is 15 residues. The germline gives CDR1 MDHEN, CDR2 SYDVKM. The J segment lost 9 bases and the V segment lost 7 bases, leaving 13 bases of the junction unmatched. DNA for the CDR3: TGTGCCAGCAACCCCCTAGGGCTAGCGGGAAGTGAGCAGTTCTTC. Its translation: CASNPLGLAGSEQFF.

In DNA, the CDR3 is TGTGCCATCCGACAGGGTGGAGGTCAGCCCCAGCATTTT. Its translation: CAIRQGGGQPQHF. The chain carries TRBV10-3 and TRBJ1-5, with 7 bases matching TRBD1. Germline values: CDR1 ENHRY, CDR2 SYGVKD. V was clipped by 8 bases and J by 6 bases; unmatched bases: 7. CDR3 length equals 13 residues.

The chain recombines TRBV19 with TRBJ2-6; D not certain. Trimming pared 1 base from V and 0 bases from J, leaving 4 bases between. The CDR3 runs to 15 residues. Germline values: CDR1 LNHDA, CDR2 SQIVND (reference sequence). The CDR3 region has the DNA TGTGCCAGTAGTATAGGACTCTCTGGGGCCAACGTCCTGACTTTC. Protein: CASSIGLSGANVLTF.

The chain has TRBV7-2 and TRBJ2-2; 10 nucleotides line up with TRBD1. CDR3 length: 19 residues. V trimming: 0 bases; J trimming: 2 bases; junction bases outside the gene matches: 9. Germline V lookup: CDR1 SGHTA, CDR2 FQGNSA. The DNA of the CDR3 is TGTGCCAGCAGCTTAGCAGACAGGGGGCTCCTAGAAAACACCGGGGAGCTGTTTTTT. Translated: CASSLADRGLLENTGELFF. Using reference TRBV7-2 and TRBJ2-2 for the parts outside the CDR3, the full variable domain is GAGVSQSPSNKVTEKGKDVELRCDPISGHTALYWYRQSLGQGLEFLIYFQGNSAPDKSGLPSDRFSAERTGGSVSTLTIQRTQQEDSAVYLCASSLADRGLLENTGELFFGEGSRLTVL.

V and J are TRBV6-5 and TRBJ2-5; D remains ambiguous. V lost 8 bases to trimming and J lost 3 bases, with 13 bases between them. The germline V gene has CDR1 MNHEY and CDR2 SVGAGI. CDR3 length: 13 amino acids. As DNA, the CDR3 is TGTGCCAGCGGCCCAGAGCGTGAAGAGACCCAGTACTTC. Translation: CASGPEREETQYF.

This chain links TRBV28 with TRBJ1-3; no firm D call. The CDR3 spans 16 residues. Looked up from germline, CDR1 is MDHEN and CDR2 is SYDVKM. V was shortened by 0 bases and J by 7 bases, with 16 bases between the two germline ends. CDR3 nucleotides: TGTGCCAGCAGTTTATGGGACGGCGTGTCTTGGAACACCATATATTTT. It translates to CASSLWDGVSWNTIYF. The entire variable domain, with the rest obtained from reference TRBV28 and TRBJ1-3, is as follows: DVKVTQSSRYLVKRTGEKVFLECVQDMDHENMFWYRQDPGLGLRLIYFSYDVKMKEKGDIPEGYSVSREKKERFSLILESASTNQTSMYLCASSLWDGVSWNTIYFGEGSWLTVV.

V is TRBV5-6 and J is TRBJ2-6; D may be TRBD2 (6 bases). CDR3 length: 15 amino acids. Trimming removed 1 base at V and 10 bases at J, with 15 bases between. Germline lookup yields CDR1 SGHDT and CDR2 YYEEEE. This CDR3 is CASSLRQGLWNVLTF. The CDR3 DNA reads as TGTGCCAGCAGCTTGCGCCAGGGACTTTGGAACGTCCTGACTTTC.

This clone has a single count. The rearrangement joins TRBV10-3 to TRBJ2-1; the D gene is possibly TRBD2 (7 bases). Germline V lookup: CDR1 ENHRY, CDR2 SYGVKD. V was clipped by 4 bases and J by 5 bases, with 15 bases between them. The CDR3 length is 15 residues. CDR3 loop: CAISGGRESHNEQFF. For the CDR3, the DNA is TGTGCCATCAGTGGGGGGCGGGAGTCCCACAATGAGCAGTTCTTC.

This chain links TRBV25-1 with TRBJ1-4; tentatively, D is TRBD1 (6 bases). Per the germline V gene, CDR1 is MGHDK and CDR2 is SYGVNS. The CDR3 sequence is 15 residues long. Deletions cut 8 bases from V and 7 bases from J, with 20 bases between. The CDR3 DNA sequence: TGTGCCAGCCAAAAACGTGGGGGCCTAAGTGAAAAACTGTTTTTT. This gives the protein CASQKRGGLSEKLFF.